This T cell receptor (beta chain) is from a study of breast tumors, draining lymph nodes, adjacent tissues. TCRdb fed the multiplex PCR reads into MiXCR, producing one record per CDR3 protein. The sample includes 150,000 to 200,000 distinct CDR3 sequences, 30% to 35% of them seen just once. The CDR3 has 13 residues. The V end was cut by 5 bases, the J end by 4 bases, with 8 bases between. The germline gives CDR1 SGHNT, CDR2 YENEEA. Axillary draining lymph nodes of breast cancer patients supplied the node samples. Study-level points and caveats: The data were judged consistent with most tumor T cells coming from lymph node and expanding in tumor. Tumor T cell lymph node origin was a supported hypothesis, not proven. Tumor repertoires ranked between lymph nodes and nontumor tissue in diversity, with V and J gene preferences.

On this clonotype itself: The antigen remains unidentified.

This chain joins TRBV11-3 and TRBJ2-2; D call uncertain. The receptor was derived from a female donor with breast cancer. Some clones in this sample may be carry-over from other donors' samples. Sequenced material: axillary lymph node tissue. The CDR3 reads CASSQDFTGELFF. In DNA form, the CDR3 reads TGTGCCAGCAGCCAAGACTTCACCGGGGAGCTGTTTTTT. The full variable domain, its missing parts supplied by reference TRBV11-3 and TRBJ2-2, is EAGVVQSPRYKIIEKKQPVAFWCNPISGHNTLYWYLQNLGQGPELLIRYENEEAVDDSQLPKDRFSAERLKGVDSTLKIQPAELGDSAVYLCASSQDFTGELFFGEGSRLTVL.